These 7 T cell receptor beta chains share one sample of origin, sequenced in a study of shared clonotypes between healthy human individuals. TCRdb's copy holds only in-frame clones and misses some; the assay was immunoSEQ multiplex PCR. The sample lists some 350,000 clones; around 67% were seen once. Sequenced sample: memory CD4+ T cells sorted from blood. Subset here: CD45RA-negative fraction. These receptors all come from a man between 25 and 39 years old in good health.

This clone was observed many times. The chain employs TRBV30 and TRBJ2-2; 7 nucleotides match TRBD1. The CDR3 is 17 amino acids. Germline V gene sequence: CDR1 GTSNPN, CDR2 SVGIG (reference sequence). With 5 bases clipped from V and 7 bases from J, the junction kept 19 bases outside the gene matches. The CDR3 loop is CAWGTYRSGQLLGELFF. DNA of the CDR3: TGTGCCTGGGGAACATATAGATCGGGACAGCTTCTCGGGGAGCTGTTTTTT.

The V gene is TRBV29-1, the J gene TRBJ2-1, with 7 bases aligning to TRBD1. Per the germline V gene, CDR1 is SQVTM and CDR2 is ANQGSEA. With 7 bases clipped from V and 5 bases from J, the junction kept 8 bases outside the gene matches. The CDR3 totals 13 residues. The DNA for the CDR3 is TGCAGCGCCTACCCCACAGGGGACAATGAGCAGTTCTTC. Translated: CSAYPTGDNEQFF.

The V and J genes are TRBV7-9 and TRBJ2-7; unclear D gene. Germline V CDR1 and CDR2: SEHNR, FQNEAQ (reference sequence). Trimming shortened V by 5 bases and J by 3 bases, and 20 bases separated the two germline ends. The CDR3 consists of 16 residues. The CDR3 sequence: CASSPNPGWPNYEQYF. In nucleotides, the CDR3 is TGTGCCAGCAGCCCCAACCCCGGATGGCCCAACTACGAGCAGTACTTC.

The chain is built from TRBV6-6 and TRBJ1-2, with a weak D call TRBD1 (6 bases). V dropped 6 bases and J dropped 8 bases, with 10 bases sitting between them. The CDR3 totals 11 residues. Per the germline V gene, CDR1 is MNHNY and CDR2 is SVGAGI (reference sequence). The DNA for the CDR3 is TGTGCCAGCAGCCAAGGGGGAGGCTACACCTTC. This codes for CASSQGGGYTF.

This rearrangement joins TRBV7-8 to TRBJ2-5; maybe TRBD2 (5 bases). Trimming removed 1 base at V and 4 bases at J, with 7 bases between. The CDR3 sequence is 13 residues long. Germline CDR1 and CDR2: SGHVS and FQNEAQ. CDR3 sequence: CASSLGSAETQYF. The DNA of the CDR3 is TGTGCCAGCAGCTTAGGTAGCGCAGAGACCCAGTACTTC.

The genes are TRBV19 and TRBJ1-2; 7 bases are shared with TRBD1. There are 14 residues in the CDR3. Germline CDR1 is LNHDA and CDR2 is SQIVND (reference sequence). V gave up 9 bases and J gave up 8 bases; unmatched junction bases: 15. The CDR3 sequence is CASSFTGADGGYTF. In nucleotides, the CDR3 is TGTGCCAGCTCGTTTACAGGGGCGGATGGAGGCTACACCTTC.

This clone was observed a few times. V is TRBV5-1 and J is TRBJ2-7, with 10 bases aligning to TRBD2. The ends lost 4 bases at V and 3 bases at J; junction bases unmatched: 7. This CDR3 contains 15 residues. Germline-derived CDR1 and CDR2 are SGHRS and YFSETQ. CDR3 sequence: CASSPQGLAIYEQYF. The DNA for the CDR3 is TGCGCCAGCAGCCCCCAGGGACTAGCGATCTACGAGCAGTACTTC.